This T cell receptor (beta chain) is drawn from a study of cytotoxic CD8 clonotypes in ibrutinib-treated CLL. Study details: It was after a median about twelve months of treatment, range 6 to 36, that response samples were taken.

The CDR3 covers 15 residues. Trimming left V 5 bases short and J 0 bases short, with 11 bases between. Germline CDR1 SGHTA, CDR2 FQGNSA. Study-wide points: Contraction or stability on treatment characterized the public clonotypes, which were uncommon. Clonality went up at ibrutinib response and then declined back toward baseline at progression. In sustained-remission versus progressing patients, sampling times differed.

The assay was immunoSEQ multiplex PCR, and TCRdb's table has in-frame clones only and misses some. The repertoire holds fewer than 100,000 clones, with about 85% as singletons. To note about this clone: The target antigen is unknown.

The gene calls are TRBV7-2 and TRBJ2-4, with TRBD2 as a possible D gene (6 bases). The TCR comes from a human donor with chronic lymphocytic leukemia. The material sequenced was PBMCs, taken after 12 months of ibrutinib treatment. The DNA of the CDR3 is TGTGCCAGCAGCCCCGGCGGGGCAGCCAAAAACATTCAGTACTTC. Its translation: CASSPGGAAKNIQYF.